This T cell receptor beta chain appears in the sequencing data of a study of shared clonotypes between healthy human individuals. Each sorted subset replicate got 200 ng genomic DNA, approximately 27,000 genomes. The repertoire was sequenced with immunoSEQ multiplex PCR; TCRdb's copy has only in-frame clones and lacks some. The sample has more than 1,200,000 clones, around 98.5% seen once. Germline V gene sequence: CDR1 KGHSH, CDR2 LQKENI. With 3 bases clipped from V and 3 bases from J, the junction kept 8 bases outside the gene matches. This CDR3 is 16 amino acids long. The J gene is TRBJ2-7, the V gene TRBV18; 10 bases are a match to TRBD2. Sequenced sample: naive CD4+ T cells sorted from blood. Subset denoted: CD45RA+ positively selected. This TCR was sampled from a man aged 30 to 45 in good health. The CDR3 region has the DNA TGTGCCAGCTCACCTCTTTCTAGCGGGAGAGGCTACGAGCAGTACTTC. It translates to CASSPLSSGRGYEQYF. The full variable domain, its missing parts supplied by reference TRBV18 and TRBJ2-7, is NAGVMQNPRHLVRRRGQEARLRCSPMKGHSHVYWYRQLPEEGLKFMVYLQKENIIDESGMPKERFSAEFPKEGPSILRIQQVVRGDSAAYFCASSPLSSGRGYEQYFGPGTRLTVT.